This T cell receptor (beta chain) was found in a study of control samples from healthy donors and cancer patients. TCRdb keeps only in-frame clones here, not all; method: immunoSEQ multiplex PCR. Among 250,000 to 300,000 clones listed, roughly 82% were seen once. CDR3 length equals 11 residues. The germline V gene encodes CDR1 MNHEY and CDR2 SVGAGI. V dropped 7 bases and J dropped 3 bases, with 6 bases sitting between them. Sequencing was performed on PBMCs. The TCR was taken from a woman aged 60-75 years with lung cancer. The V and J genes are TRBV6-5 and TRBJ1-1; D not certain. CDR3 in amino acids: CASKTYTEAFF. As DNA, the CDR3 is TGTGCCAGCAAAACGTACACTGAAGCTTTCTTT.